A selection of T cell receptor beta chains follows, all from one sample in a study of T-cell reconstitution after alpha-beta-depleted transplantation in children. TCRdb passed the PCR reads through MiXCR, listing each CDR3 protein once. The sample records 98,000 or so distinct CDR3 sequences, 23% being singletons. Sequences were derived from PBMCs, sampled before TCRalphabeta/CD19-depleted stem cell transplant. These receptor sequences come from a boy aged 2 to 10 with acute lymphoblastic leukemia, due to receive a stem cell transplant. Each CDR3 is given with its conserved first and last residue. A D gene is named only where the DNA matches it firmly. The size field is filled for only some rows; it gives once, few, many or a size class.

j_call,clone_size,v_call,d_call,cdr3_aa,cdr3_nt
TRBJ2-7,-,TRBV29-1,-,CSVGGLPSGSSYEQYF,TGCAGCGTTGGAGGCCTCCCCTCCGGAAGCTCCTACGAGCAGTACTTC
TRBJ1-1,-,TRBV25-1,-,CASSVLPTPTGSNTEAFF,TGTGCCAGCAGTGTTCTCCCCACTCCGACAGGCTCGAACACTGAAGCTTTCTTT
TRBJ2-6,few,TRBV9,-,CASSEDSRRANVLTF,TGTGCCAGCAGCGAAGACAGCCGAAGGGCCAACGTCCTGACTTTC
TRBJ2-3,-,TRBV7-6,TRBD1,CASSGTGSPDTQYF,TGTGCCAGCAGCGGGACAGGGTCCCCAGATACGCAGTATTTT
TRBJ1-5,few,TRBV6-2/TRBV6-3,-,CASSLTRDSNQPQHF,TGTGCCAGCAGCCTAACACGGGATAGCAATCAGCCCCAGCATTTT
TRBJ2-7,-,TRBV21-1,-,CASSTPGQVPYEQYF,TGTGCCAGCAGCACCCCGGGACAGGTCCCCTACGAGCAGTACTTC
TRBJ2-3,-,TRBV28,TRBD2,CASSLPLAGRGTDTQYF,TGTGCCAGCAGTTTACCCCTAGCGGGGCGGGGCACAGATACGCAGTATTTT
TRBJ2-1,-,TRBV5-1,TRBD2,CASSPRTSGGAHEQFF,TGCGCCAGCAGCCCTCGGACTAGCGGAGGGGCGCATGAGCAGTTCTTC
TRBJ2-1,many,TRBV7-2,-,CASSLKGYDNEQFF,TGTGCCAGCAGCTTAAAGGGGTACGACAATGAGCAGTTCTTC
TRBJ2-7,-,TRBV20-1,TRBD2,CSARDIAGLSYEQYF,TGCAGTGCTAGGGATATAGCGGGATTGTCCTACGAGCAGTACTTC
TRBJ1-1,-,TRBV29-1,-,CSVERQAEAFF,TGCAGCGTTGAGAGGCAGGCTGAAGCTTTCTTT
TRBJ2-5,-,TRBV10-2,-,CASSESRTQYF,TGCGCCAGCAGTGAGTCAAGGACCCAGTACTTC
TRBJ2-3,-,TRBV6-6,-,CASSGGTDTQYF,TGTGCCAGCAGTGGTGGAACAGATACGCAGTATTTT
TRBJ2-3,-,TRBV20-1,-,CSASYNTDTQYF,TGCAGTGCTAGCTACAACACAGATACGCAGTATTTT
TRBJ2-5,-,TRBV7-9,-,CASSLVQVDKETQYF,TGTGCCAGCAGCTTAGTTCAGGTTGACAAAGAGACCCAGTACTTC
TRBJ2-7,-,TRBV28,TRBD2,CASRKRDYEQYF,TGTGCCAGCAGAAAGCGGGACTACGAGCAGTACTTC
TRBJ2-3,-,TRBV7-2,-,CASSLLGAGDADTQYF,TGTGCCAGCAGCCTCTTAGGAGCCGGGGACGCAGATACGCAGTATTTT
TRBJ2-2,-,TRBV27,TRBD2,CASSFRTSGNTGELFF,TGTGCCAGCAGTTTTAGGACTAGCGGGAATACCGGGGAGCTGTTTTTT
TRBJ2-7,-,TRBV12-3/TRBV12-4,TRBD1,CASSLQGAYYEQSF,TGTGCCAGCAGTCTTCAGGGGGCCTACTACGAGCAGTCCTTC
TRBJ1-5,-,TRBV3-1,-,CASSQDRVQPQHF,TGTGCCAGCAGCCAAGACAGGGTTCAGCCCCAGCATTTT
TRBJ2-7,few,TRBV5-1,TRBD2,CASSLDVGLGSYEQYF,TGCGCCAGCAGCTTGGACGTGGGACTAGGGTCCTACGAGCAGTACTTC
TRBJ2-2,few,TRBV5-6,-,CASSLGGGLNTGELFF,TGTGCCAGCAGCTTGGGTGGCGGGCTTAACACCGGGGAGCTGTTTTTT
TRBJ2-2,-,TRBV12-3/TRBV12-4,-,CASSFKGGGAGELFF,TGTGCCAGCAGTTTCAAGGGTGGTGGCGCCGGGGAGCTGTTTTTT
TRBJ2-7,-,TRBV7-2,-,CASSLINGATYEQYF,TGTGCCAGCAGCTTAATAAACGGGGCGACCTACGAGCAGTACTTC
TRBJ2-1,few,TRBV20-1,TRBD2,CSAREEGGNYNEQFF,TGCAGTGCTAGAGAGGAGGGAGGGAACTACAATGAGCAGTTCTTC
TRBJ2-2,-,TRBV4-2,-,CASSQVSEGLSGELFF,TGTGCCAGCAGCCAAGTGTCGGAGGGGCTCTCCGGGGAGCTGTTTTTT
TRBJ2-3,few,TRBV5-1,-,CASSPLGAERTDTQYF,TGCGCCAGCAGCCCACTCGGCGCGGAGAGGACAGATACGCAGTATTTT
TRBJ2-6,few,TRBV11-2,TRBD1,CASSSYRGRRALPGANVLTF,TGTGCCAGCAGCTCTTACAGGGGGCGTAGGGCTTTACCTGGGGCCAACGTCCTGACTTTC
TRBJ2-5,-,TRBV20-1,TRBD2,CSARPSGGTVGTQYF,TGCAGTGCTAGACCTAGCGGAGGGACCGTCGGGACCCAGTACTTC
TRBJ1-4,-,TRBV2,-,CASRPDRYNEKLFF,TGTGCCAGCAGACCGGACAGATATAATGAAAAACTGTTTTTT
TRBJ1-1,few,TRBV11-2,-,CASSLGSMNTEAFF,TGTGCCAGCAGCTTAGGCAGCATGAACACTGAAGCTTTCTTT
TRBJ2-3,-,TRBV7-2,-,CASSFKRTDTQYF,TGTGCCAGCAGTTTCAAACGAACAGATACGCAGTATTTT
TRBJ2-5,many,TRBV6-2/TRBV6-3,-,CASGTGTETQYF,TGTGCCAGCGGAACAGGAACAGAGACCCAGTACTTC
TRBJ2-3,-,TRBV20-1,-,CSAASLDRTDTQYF,TGCAGTGCTGCCTCTTTGGACCGCACAGATACGCAGTATTTT
TRBJ2-2,few,TRBV28,-,CATIPGGPNTGELFF,TGTGCCACCATCCCGGGCGGTCCTAACACCGGGGAGCTGTTTTTT
TRBJ2-2,few,TRBV5-6,-,CASSGGLNTGELFF,TGTGCCAGCAGTGGGGGCCTGAACACCGGGGAGCTGTTTTTT
TRBJ2-3,many,TRBV3-1,-,CASSQRLDTQYF,TGTGCCAGCAGCCAAAGGTTAGATACGCAGTATTTT
TRBJ2-7,few,TRBV7-8,-,CASAKDYEQYF,TGTGCCAGCGCGAAAGATTACGAGCAGTACTTC
TRBJ1-1,many,TRBV20-1,-,CSALGHWNTEAFF,TGCAGTGCTCTCGGACACTGGAACACTGAAGCTTTCTTT
TRBJ2-1,-,TRBV13,-,CASSFAVAPSYNEQFF,TGTGCCAGCAGCTTCGCGGTAGCCCCCTCCTACAATGAGCAGTTCTTC
TRBJ2-7,-,TRBV27,TRBD2,CASSLESGGLYEQYF,TGTGCCAGCAGTTTAGAAAGCGGGGGACTCTACGAGCAGTACTTC
TRBJ2-3,once,TRBV10-3,-,CAISVQGTDTQYF,TGTGCCATCAGTGTTCAGGGCACAGATACGCAGTATTTT
TRBJ2-2,-,TRBV7-6,-,CASSSTEGGELFF,TGTGCCAGCAGCTCCACCGAGGGCGGGGAGCTGTTTTTT
TRBJ2-5,-,TRBV20-1,-,CSARTETQYF,TGCAGTGCTAGAACCGAGACCCAGTACTTC
TRBJ2-7,few,TRBV6-1,-,CASSSEWRSAYEQYF,TGTGCCAGCAGTAGTGAATGGAGGAGTGCCTACGAGCAGTACTTC
TRBJ1-2,many,TRBV28,TRBD1,CASSWTGIGYTF,TGTGCCAGCAGTTGGACAGGGATCGGCTACACCTTC
TRBJ1-5,few,TRBV7-2,-,CASSLQGGNQPQHF,TGTGCCAGCAGCTTACAGGGAGGCAATCAGCCCCAGCATTTT